The entry below describes one TCR beta chain. The antigen is undetermined. From germline, CDR1 is LGHNA and CDR2 YSLEER. The V end lost 2 bases, the J end lost 8 bases, and 12 bases lay between the germline ends. There are 14 residues in the CDR3. This record comes from a study of beta chain features in type 1 diabetes. Points from the study as a whole: Across patients, naive, central memory and Treg TCRB repertoires exhibited apparently greater similarity than was observed across healthy donors.

cDNA synthesis used the whole RNA isolate, giving expressed TCRB sequences. This table comes from immunoSEQ multiplex PCR, and its TCRdb copy is limited to in-frame clones, with some not included. The repertoire holds under 400,000 clones, 14% seen once, with 6.7% in the top ten. This chain connects TRBV4-3 to TRBJ1-4; tentatively, D is TRBD1 (6 bases). The sample was central memory CD4+ T cells from blood. The receptor was isolated from a man in his thirties or forties in good health. This CDR3 reads CASSQSQGREKLFF. In DNA form, the CDR3 reads TGCGCCAGCAGCCAATCCCAGGGGAGAGAAAAACTGTTTTTT.